The 22 T cell receptor beta chains given below trace back to one sample, sequenced in a study of CD8+ T cells in alopecia areata. Extracted from the samples, RNA was reverse transcribed into cDNA to serve as the sequencing template. Measured with immunoSEQ multiplex PCR; TCRdb has only the in-frame clones, and not every one. The sample gives 150,000 or so clones, less than 65% of which show up once; less than 20% is in the top ten. Sample: CD8+ T cells sorted from blood, taken at week 0. These receptors came from a human donor with alopecia areata.

This sequence joins TRBV6-1 and TRBJ2-7; D is perhaps TRBD1 (5 bases). The CDR3 is 13 residues long. Per the germline V gene, CDR1 is MNHNS and CDR2 is SASEGT. V was shortened by 3 bases and J by 4 bases, with 10 bases between the two germline ends. For the CDR3, the DNA is TGTGCCAGCAGTGATAGCAGGGTGTACGAGCAGTACTTC. Its translation is CASSDSRVYEQYF.

This sequence joins TRBV7-2 and TRBJ1-1; D is possibly TRBD1 (5 bases). CDR3 length: 15 amino acids. CDR1 is SGHTA, CDR2 FQGNSA, per germline. V was shortened by 5 bases and J by 0 bases, with 13 bases between the two germline ends. CDR3 in DNA: TGTGCCAGCAGCGAATGGGGCTCTATGAACACTGAAGCTTTCTTT. Its protein product is CASSEWGSMNTEAFF. Combining the CDR3 with reference TRBV7-2 and TRBJ1-1 gives the whole variable domain GAGVSQSPSNKVTEKGKDVELRCDPISGHTALYWYRQSLGQGLEFLIYFQGNSAPDKSGLPSDRFSAERTGGSVSTLTIQRTQQEDSAVYLCASSEWGSMNTEAFFGQGTRLTVV.

The chain combines TRBV29-1 with TRBJ2-5; 7 bases match TRBD2. This CDR3 contains 15 residues. Unmatched junction bases numbered 11, after V lost 4 bases and J lost 3 bases. Germline CDR1 and CDR2: SQVTM and ANQGSEA. The CDR3 bases are TGCAGCGTTGTCCCCCGGGGGGTTTCCGAAGAGACCCAGTACTTC. The encoded protein is CSVVPRGVSEETQYF.

This chain joins TRBV25-1 and TRBJ1-2; 7 nucleotides match TRBD1. CDR3 length: 13 amino acids. With V trimmed by 3 bases and J by 7 bases, 5 bases remained unmatched. The germline V gene has CDR1 MGHDK and CDR2 SYGVNS. The CDR3 here is CASSERDRVGYTF. CDR3 nucleotides: TGTGCCAGCAGTGAGCGAGACAGGGTTGGCTACACCTTC.

This clone has a handful of counts. This chain connects TRBV23-1 to TRBJ1-1; D not certain. TRBV23-1 is identified as an open reading frame with a role that is uncertain. Trimming removed 3 bases from V and 3 bases from J, with 11 bases in between. The CDR3 has 14 residues. CDR3 region: CASSHYTGDTEAFF. Written as DNA, the CDR3 is TGCGCCAGCAGTCACTACACGGGAGACACTGAAGCTTTCTTT.

The CDR3 DNA is TGTGCCAGCAGCCTTAACAGGGACGAGCAGTACTTC. As protein: CASSLNRDEQYF. The gene calls are TRBV7-6 and TRBJ2-7, with a possible D match to TRBD1 (6 bases). Trimming stripped 5 bases from V and 5 bases from J, with 10 bases between. Germline lookup yields CDR1 SGHVS and CDR2 FNYEAQ. The CDR3 runs to 12 residues.

This sequence joins TRBV20-1 and TRBJ2-7; no clear D gene. V lost 0 bases and J 5 bases, leaving 5 bases between the germline ends. The CDR3 covers 11 residues. Germline values: CDR1 DFQATT, CDR2 SNEGSKA (reference sequence). CDR3 DNA: TGCAGTGCTAGAGAGGGGAACGAGCAGTACTTC. Its translation is CSAREGNEQYF.

The genes are TRBV7-9 and TRBJ2-3; 9 nucleotides match TRBD1. Trimming at V came to 7 bases and at J to 5 bases, leaving 10 bases not matched to a gene. The CDR3 covers 15 residues. In germline, CDR1 is SEHNR, CDR2 FQNEAQ (reference sequence). The CDR3 nucleotides read TGTGCCAGCATAACCTCCGGGACAGGGCGAGATACGCAGTATTTT. Translation: CASITSGTGRDTQYF.

The chain employs TRBV7-9 and TRBJ2-7, with D perhaps assigned TRBD1 or TRBD2 (5 bases each). V gave up 5 bases and J gave up 0 bases, with 11 bases separating them. Germline CDR1 is SEHNR and CDR2 is FQNEAQ (reference sequence). The CDR3 runs 14 residues. The DNA for the CDR3 is TGTGCCAGCAGCCCAGGGACGGTCTCCTACGAGCAGTACTTC. Amino acid sequence: CASSPGTVSYEQYF.

This clone has more than one count but fewer than ten. This chain joins TRBV5-6 and TRBJ1-5; D is ambiguous. The CDR3 length is 13 residues. Germline CDR1 and CDR2: SGHDT and YYEEEE. Trimming left V 2 bases short and J 6 bases short, with 9 bases between. The CDR3 loop is CASSLSPSQPQHF. CDR3 coding DNA: TGTGCCAGCAGCTTAAGTCCATCTCAGCCCCAGCATTTT.

The genes are TRBV30 and TRBJ2-3; a possible D gene is TRBD1 (6 bases). The CDR3 has 12 residues. With 8 bases removed from V and 0 bases from J, the gap between germline ends came to 9 bases. CDR1 is GTSNPN and CDR2 is SVGIG in the germline V gene (reference sequence). In DNA form, the CDR3 reads TGTGCCCGACAGGCTAGCACAGATACGCAGTATTTT. The encoded protein is CARQASTDTQYF. The full variable domain, completed using reference TRBV30 and TRBJ2-3, is SQTIHQWPATLVQPVGSPLSLECTVEGTSNPNLYWYRQAAGRGLQLLFYSVGIGQISSEVPQNLSASRPQDRQFILSSKKLLLSDSGFYLCARQASTDTQYFGPGTRLTVL.

Regarding this clone: The identical CDR3 is also encoded by other nucleotide sequences in the sample. The CDR3 DNA is TGTGCCTGGAGTACCACCTACGAGCAGTACTTC. This gives the protein CAWSTTYEQYF. The chain employs TRBV30 and TRBJ2-7; unclear D gene. Germline V gene lookup returns CDR1 GTSNPN and CDR2 SVGIG (reference sequence). Trimming pared 2 bases from V and 2 bases from J, leaving 4 bases between. This CDR3 has 11 amino acids.

V usage is TRBV5-4 and J usage is TRBJ2-1, with D unclear. Germline lookup yields CDR1 SGHNT and CDR2 YYREEE (reference sequence). The length of the CDR3 is 14 residues. V was pared by 0 bases and J by 4 bases, with 8 bases between. CDR3: CASSLERKYNEQFF. CDR3 nucleotide sequence: TGTGCCAGCAGCTTGGAGCGTAAATACAATGAGCAGTTCTTC.

The chain links TRBV9 to TRBJ2-6; the D is unclear. The germline V and J ends were trimmed by 1 base and 2 bases, with 10 bases remaining between them. Germline V gene lookup returns CDR1 SGDLS and CDR2 YYNGEE. This CDR3 region has 16 residues. The CDR3: CASSVSPRPGANVLTF. CDR3 sequence (DNA): TGTGCCAGCAGCGTATCTCCGAGGCCTGGGGCCAACGTCCTGACTTTC.

The chain combines TRBV4-3 with TRBJ2-7, with 15 bases that match TRBD2. This CDR3 contains 16 residues. CDR1 and CDR2 from the germline V gene are LGHNA and YSLEER. The junction had 6 bases not matched to a gene; V was cut back by 3 bases and J by 6 bases. The CDR3 spells CASSHGLAGGFFEQYF. The DNA of the CDR3 is TGCGCCAGCAGCCACGGACTAGCGGGGGGGTTTTTCGAGCAGTACTTC.

The rearrangement uses TRBV5-6 and TRBJ1-1; D call uncertain. V lost 1 base, J lost 1 base, and 5 bases lay in between. The germline CDR1 and CDR2 sequences are SGHDT and YYEEEE. This CDR3 comprises 13 residues. DNA of the CDR3: TGTGCCAGCAGCTTGAGCACGAACACTGAAGCTTTCTTT. It specifies CASSLSTNTEAFF.

The chain couples TRBV5-1 to TRBJ1-1; 7 bases are a match to TRBD1. The CDR3 totals 14 residues. Germline lookup yields CDR1 SGHRS and CDR2 YFSETQ. J was trimmed by 5 bases and V by 0 bases; bases with no gene match: 4. DNA of the CDR3: TGCGCCAGCAGCTTGGCTAGCAGGGGGACTGAAGCTTTCTTT. Residues: CASSLASRGTEAFF.

This sequence joins TRBV11-2 and TRBJ1-1; 7 bases are shared with TRBD1. Germline V gene sequence: CDR1 SGHAT, CDR2 FQNNGV. CDR3 length equals 12 residues. The V gene end was trimmed by 7 bases and the J gene end by 5 bases; junction bases not matched to a gene: 4. CDR3 DNA: TGTGCCAGCATCACACAGGGGACTGAAGCTTTCTTT. Protein: CASITQGTEAFF.

The chain joins TRBV30 to TRBJ1-1; D unclear. The CDR3 loop spans 13 amino acids. Germline V lookup: CDR1 GTSNPN, CDR2 SVGIG (reference sequence). Trimming cost V 0 bases and J 0 bases, with 5 bases left between them. The CDR3 DNA is TGTGCCTGGAGTGTACAGATGAACACTGAAGCTTTCTTT. This codes for CAWSVQMNTEAFF. Full variable domain (remainder filled in from reference TRBV30 and TRBJ1-1): SQTIHQWPATLVQPVGSPLSLECTVEGTSNPNLYWYRQAAGRGLQLLFYSVGIGQISSEVPQNLSASRPQDRQFILSSKKLLLSDSGFYLCAWSVQMNTEAFFGQGTRLTVV.

J is TRBJ2-7 and V is TRBV13; maybe TRBD1 (6 bases). CDR3 length: 12 amino acids. Germline V CDR1 and CDR2: PRHDT, FYEKMQ (reference sequence). V was clipped by 8 bases and J by 7 bases, with 15 bases between them. CDR3 protein: CASRQGTQEQYF. The CDR3 nucleotides read TGTGCCAGCCGCCAGGGGACCCAGGAGCAGTACTTC.

This chain uses TRBV10-3 with TRBJ1-1; D is unresolved. Trimming took off 6 bases at V and 1 base at J, with 15 bases between the two ends. The CDR3 is made up of 15 amino acids. The germline V gene encodes CDR1 ENHRY and CDR2 SYGVKD. The DNA of the CDR3 is TGTGCCATCAGCCCGCTTTCCGAGGGGAACACTGAAGCTTTCTTT. It yields the protein CAISPLSEGNTEAFF.

A note on this clone: At one end, the junction sequence differs from germline, possibly due to a read error. Other DNA sequences in this sample translate to the same CDR3. V is TRBV13 and J is TRBJ2-2; tentatively, D is TRBD1 or TRBD2 (5 bases each). In germline, CDR1 is PRHDT, CDR2 FYEKMQ (reference sequence). This CDR3 has 16 amino acids. The CDR3 DNA reads TGCGCCAGCAGCTCCGGGACGGAGCTCAACACCGGGGAGCTGTTTTTT. Amino acids: CASSSGTELNTGELFF.